Following are 14 T cell receptor beta chains from one sample sequenced in a study of blood T cell repertoires in COVID-19. Here immunoSEQ multiplex PCR was the method, and the copy in TCRdb shows in-frame clones only, minus some. The sample holds fewer than 150,000 clones, around 89% seen once. The sequenced sample consisted of peripheral blood. The receptors were sampled from an older woman with COVID-19, enrolled during active disease.

The chain uses TRBV4-3 and TRBJ2-5; 9 bases map to TRBD1. This CDR3 has 15 residues. The V and J ends lost 4 bases and 2 bases, in that order; junction bases with no gene match: 5. The V gene's germline CDR1 is LGHNA and CDR2 YSLEER. The CDR3 DNA reads TGCGCCAGCAGCCTTCACAGGGGGCAACAAGAGACCCAGTACTTC. This translates into CASSLHRGQQETQYF.

DNA for the CDR3: TGTGCCAGCAGCTGGTCGGGGGGCGCAGATACGCAGTATTTT. As protein: CASSWSGGADTQYF. The V and J genes are TRBV7-2 and TRBJ2-3, with D possibly TRBD2 on 7 matching bases. The V and J ends lost 4 bases and 4 bases respectively, with 12 bases between them. The germline V gene encodes CDR1 SGHTA and CDR2 FQGNSA. The CDR3 covers 14 residues.

The chain combines TRBV5-5 with TRBJ1-2; weak D call: TRBD1 (5 bases). Trimming shortened V by 4 bases and J by 2 bases, and 15 bases separated the two germline ends. Germline V gene data show CDR1 as SGHKS and CDR2 as YYEKEE (reference sequence). The CDR3 has 15 amino acids. The CDR3 sequence is CASSTGQRGNYGYTF. The CDR3 DNA reads as TGTGCCAGCAGCACGGGGCAGCGGGGGAACTATGGCTACACCTTC.

This CDR3 is CASSSQGGGYEQYF. Written as DNA, the CDR3 is TGTGCCAGCAGCTCACAAGGCGGGGGGTACGAGCAGTACTTC. J is TRBJ2-7 and V is TRBV7-3; TRBD2 agrees at 8 bases. The CDR3 has 14 amino acids. The junction had 6 bases not matched to a gene; V was cut back by 4 bases and J by 4 bases. CDR1 and CDR2 from the germline V gene are SGHTA and FQGTGA.

The DNA of the CDR3 is TGTGCCAGCAGTAACGGTAGTGGGGGGAATCAGCCCCAGCATTTT. This gives the protein CASSNGSGGNQPQHF. The genes are TRBV6-2 or TRBV6-3 and TRBJ1-5, with TRBD1 as a possible D gene (5 bases). Trimming removed 5 bases from V and 4 bases from J, with 15 bases in between. This CDR3 spans 15 amino acids. The germline V gene has CDR1 MNHEY and CDR2 SVGEGT.

V and J are TRBV9 and TRBJ2-5, with D possibly TRBD1 on 6 matching bases. Germline assignment: CDR1 SGDLS and CDR2 YYNGEE. The CDR3 is made up of 14 amino acids. Trimming stripped 3 bases from V and 5 bases from J, with 14 bases between. The CDR3 spells CASSAQGKWETQYF. As DNA, the CDR3 is TGTGCCAGCAGCGCACAGGGCAAGTGGGAGACCCAGTACTTC.

The V call is TRBV27, the J call TRBJ2-3, with 10 bases fitting TRBD2. The CDR3 has 21 residues. Germline assignment: CDR1 MNHEY and CDR2 SMNVEV (reference sequence). Trimming removed 6 bases from V and 5 bases from J; junction bases left unmatched: 26. CDR3 DNA sequence: TGTGCCAGCAGGCGCTCGTCCTTCCCCAGGTTACTAGCGGGGACAGGAGATACGCAGTATTTT. Protein product: CASRRSSFPRLLAGTGDTQYF.

V and J are TRBV18 and TRBJ2-2; perhaps TRBD2 as D (5 bases). The CDR3 length is 13 residues. Trimming took off 4 bases at V and 3 bases at J, with 6 bases between the two ends. Germline values: CDR1 KGHSH, CDR2 LQKENI. CDR3: CASSQGDTGELFF. CDR3 DNA sequence: TGTGCCAGCTCACAGGGAGACACCGGGGAGCTGTTTTTT.

J is TRBJ1-2 and V is TRBV12-3 or TRBV12-4, with 7 bases fitting TRBD1. The length of the CDR3 is 13 residues. After removal of 6 bases from V and 3 bases from J, the junction contained 4 bases not matched to a gene. CDR3 loop: CASSPGGYYGYTF. The DNA for the CDR3 is TGTGCCAGCAGCCCAGGGGGGTACTATGGCTACACCTTC.

This chain connects TRBV10-2 to TRBJ2-1; 11 positions agree with TRBD2. Germline V CDR1 and CDR2: WSHSY, SAAADI. CDR3 length: 15 amino acids. The ends lost 7 bases at V and 0 bases at J; junction bases unmatched: 2. The CDR3 nucleotides read TGCGCCAGCACCCTAGCGGGGGGCTCCTACAATGAGCAGTTCTTC. Amino acid sequence: CASTLAGGSYNEQFF.

The chain recombines TRBV7-2 with TRBJ2-3; no clear D gene. V was trimmed by 1 base and J by 4 bases, leaving 6 bases between them. The CDR3 contains 13 residues. Looked up from germline, CDR1 is SGHTA and CDR2 is FQGNSA. The CDR3 DNA sequence: TGTGCCAGCAGCTTAGGCCGGGCAGATACGCAGTATTTT. Encoded protein: CASSLGRADTQYF.

The chain uses TRBV4-3 and TRBJ2-3; TRBD1 aligns across 7 bases. Trimming cost V 3 bases and J 2 bases; bases outside gene matches: 8. CDR1 is LGHNA, CDR2 YSLEER, per germline. This CDR3 is built from 16 residues. As DNA, the CDR3 is TGCGCCAGCAGCCACTTATCCGGGACAGACACAGATACGCAGTATTTT. Protein product: CASSHLSGTDTDTQYF.

This chain links TRBV9 with TRBJ2-3; tentatively, D is TRBD1 (6 bases). V lost 4 bases and J 2 bases, leaving 14 bases between the germline ends. From germline, CDR1 is SGDLS and CDR2 YYNGEE. The CDR3 is 15 residues long. DNA of the CDR3: TGTGCCAGCAGCATCGGGACACCTCACACAGATACGCAGTATTTT. It specifies CASSIGTPHTDTQYF. Together with reference TRBV9 and TRBJ2-3, the CDR3 gives the full variable domain: DSGVTQTPKHLITATGQRVTLRCSPRSGDLSVYWYQQSLDQGLQFLIQYYNGEERAKGNILERFSAQQFPDLHSELNLSSLELGDSALYFCASSIGTPHTDTQYFGPGTRLTVL.

This rearrangement joins TRBV27 to TRBJ2-5; D possibly corresponds to TRBD2 (6 bases). Trimming cost V 0 bases and J 9 bases, with 11 bases left between them. Germline assignment: CDR1 MNHEY and CDR2 SMNVEV (reference sequence). This CDR3 has 13 amino acids. As DNA, the CDR3 is TGTGCCAGCAGTTTATCGATTGCGGGGCCCCAGTACTTC. Amino acids: CASSLSIAGPQYF.